Listed here is a single T cell receptor beta chain. Its target is unknown. CDR1 is MNHEY, CDR2 SVGEGT, per germline. The CDR3 loop spans 17 amino acids. V dropped 4 bases and J dropped 5; count of bases not matched to a gene: 12. From RNA transcripts, TCR beta CDR3 regions were amplified. A first-round RT-PCR of the TCR CDR3 used the HTBI primer set. TCRdb recomputed calls from the multiplex PCR reads with MiXCR, one row per CDR3 protein. Among around 530,000 distinct CDR3 sequences, more than 15% were seen once, and the ten largest hold roughly 15%. This specimen belongs to a study of T cells in Graves' hyperthyroidism and ophthalmopathy. Study results and limitations: Blood also showed most of the thyroid clonotypes that were expanded above 0.001.

This TCR was sampled from a young woman with Graves' ophthalmopathy. The chain recombines TRBV6-2 or TRBV6-3 with TRBJ1-5; the match to TRBD1 covers 9 bases. The sequenced sample was blood. The chain's CDR3 is CASSSPRQGGIHQPQHF. The CDR3, as DNA: TGTGCCAGCAGTTCGCCCCGACAGGGGGGCATACATCAGCCCCAGCATTTT.